This TCR beta chain originates from a study of blood T cell repertoires in COVID-19. The CDR3 length is 13 residues. Germline values: CDR1 MNHEY, CDR2 SVGEGT. The J segment lost 7 bases and the V segment lost 6 bases, leaving 6 bases of the junction unmatched. In the authors' workflow: Reference gene primer amplification yielded estimated nucleated cell counts. Sequencing used immunoSEQ multiplex PCR; TCRdb keeps in-frame clones, though not all of them. V, J and clone size are taken as reported in that table, and D and trimming were inferred from the DNA itself. The sample includes about 14,000 clones, more than 70% of them seen just once.

Sequences were obtained from peripheral blood. V usage is TRBV6-2 or TRBV6-3 and J usage is TRBJ1-5; 7 bases match TRBD1. The origin of this receptor is a man aged 65-85 years with acute or convalescent COVID-19. CDR3 DNA sequence: TGTGCCAGCAGCCTGACAGGGTACCAGCCCCAGCATTTT. It translates to CASSLTGYQPQHF.